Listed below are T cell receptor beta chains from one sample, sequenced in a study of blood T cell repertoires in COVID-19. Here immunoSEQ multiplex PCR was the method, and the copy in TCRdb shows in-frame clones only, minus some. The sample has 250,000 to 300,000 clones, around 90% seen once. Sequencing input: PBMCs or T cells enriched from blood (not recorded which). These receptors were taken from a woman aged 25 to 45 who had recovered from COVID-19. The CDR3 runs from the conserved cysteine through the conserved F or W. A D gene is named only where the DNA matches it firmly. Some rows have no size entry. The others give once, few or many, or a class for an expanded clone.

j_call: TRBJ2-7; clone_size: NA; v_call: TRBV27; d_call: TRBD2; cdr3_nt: TGTGCCAGCAGTAGGCAGCGGGAGTTCCACGAGCAGTACTTC; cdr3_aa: CASSRQREFHEQYF
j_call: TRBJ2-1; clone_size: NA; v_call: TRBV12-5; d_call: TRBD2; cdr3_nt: TGTGCTAGTGCCCCGTCGCTGGCTAGCGGATACAATGAGCAGTTCTTC; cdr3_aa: CASAPSLASGYNEQFF
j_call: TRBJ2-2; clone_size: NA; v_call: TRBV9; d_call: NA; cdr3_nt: TGTGCCAGCAGCGTATCAGTAGCGGCGAACACCGGGGAGCTGTTTTTT; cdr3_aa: CASSVSVAANTGELFF
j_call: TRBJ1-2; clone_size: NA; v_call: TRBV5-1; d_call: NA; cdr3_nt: TGCGCCAGCAGCCAGGCAACCTATGGCTACACCTTC; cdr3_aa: CASSQATYGYTF
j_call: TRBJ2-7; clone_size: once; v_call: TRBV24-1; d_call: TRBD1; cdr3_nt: TGTGCCACCAGTCCTGGGACAGGGTACTACGAGCAGTACTTC; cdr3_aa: CATSPGTGYYEQYF
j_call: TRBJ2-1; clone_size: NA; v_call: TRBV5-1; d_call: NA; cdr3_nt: TGCGCCAGCAGCCCCGCTGGGGTCGGGATAGGCCCTCTAAATGAGCAGTTCTTC; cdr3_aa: CASSPAGVGIGPLNEQFF
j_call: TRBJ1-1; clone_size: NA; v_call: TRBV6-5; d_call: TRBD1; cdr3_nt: TGTGCCAGCAGGGATCCGGGACAGTTAGAAGCTTTCTTT; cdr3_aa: CASRDPGQLEAFF
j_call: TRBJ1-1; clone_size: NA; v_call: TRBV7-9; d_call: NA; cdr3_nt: TGTGCCAGCAGCTTTCAACCCAGGCCCGAGAACACTGAAGCTTTCTTT; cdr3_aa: CASSFQPRPENTEAFF
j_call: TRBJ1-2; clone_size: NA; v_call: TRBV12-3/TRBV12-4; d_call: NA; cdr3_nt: TGTGCCAGCAGAATATACAGTAACTATGGCTACACCTTC; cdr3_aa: CASRIYSNYGYTF
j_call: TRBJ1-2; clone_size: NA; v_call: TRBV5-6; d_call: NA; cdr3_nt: TGTGCCAGCAGCTTATCGGCAGGGTTGTATGGCTACACCTTC; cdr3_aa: CASSLSAGLYGYTF
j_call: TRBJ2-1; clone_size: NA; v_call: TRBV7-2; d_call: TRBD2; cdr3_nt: TGTGCCAGCAGCACAGGACTAGCGGGTATAAATGAGCAGTTCTTC; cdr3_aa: CASSTGLAGINEQFF
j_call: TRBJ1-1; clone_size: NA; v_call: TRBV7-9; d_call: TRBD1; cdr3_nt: TGTGCCAGCAGCTCTTGGACAGGGAAATTGAACACTGAAGCTTTCTTT; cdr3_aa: CASSSWTGKLNTEAFF
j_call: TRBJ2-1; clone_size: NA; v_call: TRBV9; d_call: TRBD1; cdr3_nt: TGTGCCAGCACCAAGACAGGGGTCGATGAGCAGTTCTTC; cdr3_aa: CASTKTGVDEQFF
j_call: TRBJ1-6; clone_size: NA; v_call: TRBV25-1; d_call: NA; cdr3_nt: TGTGCCAGCAGTGAATATCTCCGTAGCGGGTTCACCCTCCACTTT; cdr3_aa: CASSEYLRSGFTLHF
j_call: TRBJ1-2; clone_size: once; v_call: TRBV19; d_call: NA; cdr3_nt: TGTGCCAGTAGTATTCCCCACGGAGGGGGCTACACCTTC; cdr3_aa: CASSIPHGGGYTF
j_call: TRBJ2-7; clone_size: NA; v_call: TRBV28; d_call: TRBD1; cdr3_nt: TGTGCCAGCAGTGCCCCGGGACAGGGGACCTACGAGCAGTACTTC; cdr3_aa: CASSAPGQGTYEQYF
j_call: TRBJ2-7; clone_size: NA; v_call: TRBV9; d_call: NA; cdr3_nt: TGTGCCAGCAGCCCTTTCTCCTACGAGCAGTACTTC; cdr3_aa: CASSPFSYEQYF
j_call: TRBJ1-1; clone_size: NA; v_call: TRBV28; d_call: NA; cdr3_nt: TGTGCCAGCAGGTTCGGTGAAGCTTTCTTT; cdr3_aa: CASRFGEAFF
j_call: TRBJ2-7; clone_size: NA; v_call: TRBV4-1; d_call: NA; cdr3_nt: TGCGCCAGCAGCCAGCCGGGACACGAAATCTACGAGCAGTACTTC; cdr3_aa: CASSQPGHEIYEQYF
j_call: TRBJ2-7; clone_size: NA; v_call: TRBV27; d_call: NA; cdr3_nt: TGTGCCAGCAGTCCCTCCCGGACTGAGTACGAGCAGTACTTC; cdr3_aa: CASSPSRTEYEQYF
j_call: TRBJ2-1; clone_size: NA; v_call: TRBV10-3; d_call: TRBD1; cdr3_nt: TGTGCCATACAGGGGGGCGTGGAGCAGTTCTTC; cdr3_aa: CAIQGGVEQFF
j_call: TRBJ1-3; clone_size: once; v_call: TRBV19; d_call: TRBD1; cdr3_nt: TGTGCCAGTCGATATACAGGGGCTGGAAACACCATATATTTT; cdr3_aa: CASRYTGAGNTIYF
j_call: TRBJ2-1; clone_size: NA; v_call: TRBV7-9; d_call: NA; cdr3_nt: TGTGCCAGCAGCTTAGCGACAAACAATGAGCAGTTCTTC; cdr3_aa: CASSLATNNEQFF
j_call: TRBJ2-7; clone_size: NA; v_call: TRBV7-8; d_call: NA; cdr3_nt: TGTGCCAGCAGCTTGCAGAACTACGAGCAGTACTTC; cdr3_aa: CASSLQNYEQYF
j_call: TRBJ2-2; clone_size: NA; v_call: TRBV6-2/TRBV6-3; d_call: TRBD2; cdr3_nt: TGTGCCAGCAGCCCGCTCGCGGGAGGGGCCGGGGAGCTGTTTTTT; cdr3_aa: CASSPLAGGAGELFF
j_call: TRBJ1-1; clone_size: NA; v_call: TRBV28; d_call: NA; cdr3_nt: TGTGCCAGCAGACGACTCCAGACAGGCGCTGAAGCTTTCTTT; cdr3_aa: CASRRLQTGAEAFF
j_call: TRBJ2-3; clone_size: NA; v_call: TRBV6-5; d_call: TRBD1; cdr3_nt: TGTGCCAGCTTGGACAGGGGTCGCACAGATACGCAGTATTTT; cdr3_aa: CASLDRGRTDTQYF
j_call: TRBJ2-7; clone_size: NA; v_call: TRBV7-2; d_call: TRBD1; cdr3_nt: TGTGCCAGCAGCCCCAGGGGGGGACAGGGCTACGAGCAGTACTTC; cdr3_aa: CASSPRGGQGYEQYF
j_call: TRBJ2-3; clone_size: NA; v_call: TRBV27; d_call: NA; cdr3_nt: TGTGCCAGCACTCCCCTTCCTGGGCTTCGCACAGATACGCAGTATTTT; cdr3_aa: CASTPLPGLRTDTQYF
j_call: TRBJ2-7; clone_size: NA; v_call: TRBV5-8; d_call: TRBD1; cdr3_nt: TGTGCCAGCAGCCTCTACCGGGACAGGGTCCACGAGCAGTACTTC; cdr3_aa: CASSLYRDRVHEQYF
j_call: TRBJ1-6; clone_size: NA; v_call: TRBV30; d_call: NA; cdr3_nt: TGTGCCTCCCCGCGGGGGCCGCATAATTCACCCCTCCACTTT; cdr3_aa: CASPRGPHNSPLHF
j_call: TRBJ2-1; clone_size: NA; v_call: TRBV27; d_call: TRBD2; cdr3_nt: TGTGCCAGCAGTGACGGGACTAGCGGAGAGGATGAGCAGTTCTTC; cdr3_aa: CASSDGTSGEDEQFF
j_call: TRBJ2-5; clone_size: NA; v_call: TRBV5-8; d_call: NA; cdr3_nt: TGTGCCAGCAGCTACGGACAGAAAGAGACCCAGTACTTC; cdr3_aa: CASSYGQKETQYF
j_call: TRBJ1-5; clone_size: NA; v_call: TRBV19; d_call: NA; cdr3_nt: TGTGCCAGTAGTTTTCAGAAGTATCAGCCCCAGCATTTT; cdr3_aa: CASSFQKYQPQHF
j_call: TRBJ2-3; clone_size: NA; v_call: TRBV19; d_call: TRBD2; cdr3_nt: TGTGCCAGTAGCCCGGGACTAGCGGGATGGGGAGGAAGCACAGATACGCAGTATTTT; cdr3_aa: CASSPGLAGWGGSTDTQYF
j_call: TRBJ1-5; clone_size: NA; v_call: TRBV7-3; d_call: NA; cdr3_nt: TGTGCCAGCGGCCGATCGGGGGAACCTGATCAGCCCCAGCATTTT; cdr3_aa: CASGRSGEPDQPQHF
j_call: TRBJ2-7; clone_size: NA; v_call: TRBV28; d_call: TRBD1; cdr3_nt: TGTGCCAGCAGCCTTGGACAGGGAGTTGCCTACGAGCAGTACTTC; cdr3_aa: CASSLGQGVAYEQYF
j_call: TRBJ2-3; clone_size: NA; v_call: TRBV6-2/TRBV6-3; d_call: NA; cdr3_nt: TGTGCCAGCAGTGGGAGGTGGGAGGAAGATACGCAGTATTTT; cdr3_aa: CASSGRWEEDTQYF
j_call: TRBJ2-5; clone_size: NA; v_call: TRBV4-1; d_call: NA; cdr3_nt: TGCGCCAGCAGCCAAGAGGGGGGGCGCGGTGGCGGGACCCAGTACTTC; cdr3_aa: CASSQEGGRGGGTQYF
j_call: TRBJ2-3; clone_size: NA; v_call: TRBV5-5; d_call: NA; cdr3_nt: TGTGCCAGCAGCTTTCGGGGAGGCACAGATACGCAGTATTTT; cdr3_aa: CASSFRGGTDTQYF
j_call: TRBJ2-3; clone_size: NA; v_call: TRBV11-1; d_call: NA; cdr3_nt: TGTGCCAGCACCCGGCCGGACCCTAGCATCCCAGATACGCAGTATTTT; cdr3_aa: CASTRPDPSIPDTQYF
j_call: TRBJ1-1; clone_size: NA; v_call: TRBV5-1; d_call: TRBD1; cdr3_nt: TGCGCCAGCAGCTCAGATGCACAGGGGCCCAAGAACACTGAAGCTTTCTTT; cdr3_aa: CASSSDAQGPKNTEAFF
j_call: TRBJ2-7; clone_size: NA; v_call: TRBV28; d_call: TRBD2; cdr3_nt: TGTGCCAGCAGTGGTAGCGGGGGATCCTACGAGCAGTACTTC; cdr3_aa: CASSGSGGSYEQYF
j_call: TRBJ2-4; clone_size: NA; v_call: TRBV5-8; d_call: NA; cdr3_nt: TGTGCCAGCAGCTTGGGGGGCGCCAAAAACATTCAGTACTTC; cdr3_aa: CASSLGGAKNIQYF
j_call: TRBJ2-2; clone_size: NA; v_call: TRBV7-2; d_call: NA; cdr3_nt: TGTGCCAGCAGCTTCCTTCGGGTTGCCGGGGAGCTGTTTTTT; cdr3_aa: CASSFLRVAGELFF
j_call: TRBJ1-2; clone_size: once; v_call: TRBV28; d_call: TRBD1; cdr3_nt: TGTGCCAGCAGTACCGGACAGGGGGCATATGGCTACACCTTC; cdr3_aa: CASSTGQGAYGYTF
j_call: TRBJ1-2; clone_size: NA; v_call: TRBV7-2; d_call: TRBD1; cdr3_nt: TGTGCCAGCAGCTTGACAGGGGCCCTACGGAGAGGCTATGGCTACACCTTC; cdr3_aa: CASSLTGALRRGYGYTF
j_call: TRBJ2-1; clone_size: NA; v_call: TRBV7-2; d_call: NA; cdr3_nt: TGTGCCAGCAGCTTAGCCGCAGGCACCTACAATGAGCAGTTCTTC; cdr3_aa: CASSLAAGTYNEQFF
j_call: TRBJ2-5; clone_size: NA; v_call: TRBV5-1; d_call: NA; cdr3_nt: TGCGCCAGTACCGGGACTGCCCAAGAGACCCAGTACTTC; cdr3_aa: CASTGTAQETQYF
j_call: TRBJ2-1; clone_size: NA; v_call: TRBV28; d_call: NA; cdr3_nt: TGTGCCAGCAGTCCTCACCAGGAGCGGGCCCGGGAGCAGTTCTTC; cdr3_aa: CASSPHQERAREQFF
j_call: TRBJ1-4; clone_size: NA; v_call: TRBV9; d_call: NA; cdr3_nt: TGTGCCAGCAGCGCGGTCGATGAAAAACTGTTTTTT; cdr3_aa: CASSAVDEKLFF
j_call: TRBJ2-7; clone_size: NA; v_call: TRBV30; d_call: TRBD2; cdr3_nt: TGTGCCTGGAGCCAGCGGGGGGGCTACGAGCAGTACTTC; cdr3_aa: CAWSQRGGYEQYF
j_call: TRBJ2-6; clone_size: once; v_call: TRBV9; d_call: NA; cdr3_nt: TGTGCCAGCAGCGTATGGGCGGGGAGCCTCTCTGGGGCCAACGTCCTGACTTTC; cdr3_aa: CASSVWAGSLSGANVLTF
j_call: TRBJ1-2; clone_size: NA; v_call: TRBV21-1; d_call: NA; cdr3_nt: TGTGCCAGCAGCACGCGGGAAGGGGTAGATGGCTACACCTTC; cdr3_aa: CASSTREGVDGYTF